A single sample is the source of the 4 T cell receptor beta chains below, sequenced in a study of CD8 T cells in ankylosing spondylitis (dated by TCRdb to 2017 to 2019). Library generation was performed with 5' RACE. The instrument given in TCRdb is Illumina HiSeq 2500. The raw public data were reprocessed by TCRdb itself: fastp quality trimming at Q25, MiXCR clonotype calling, in-frame beta chains only. For every CDR3 protein sequence, its rows merge into one entry that carries the most common genes and DNA. The sample contains about 240,000 distinct CDR3 sequences, about 10% of them found a single time. Under 7% of the sample lies in the top ten. What was sequenced was blood, either unsorted or a sorted T cell fraction (not recorded which). The receptor source for this set is a male donor with ankylosing spondylitis or in good health (not recorded which).

This clonotype was detected many times. The rearrangement uses TRBV5-1 and TRBJ2-1; TRBD2 aligns across 10 bases. V shed 1 base, J shed 6 bases, and the junction held 4 bases outside the gene matches. The CDR3 length is 15 residues. CDR1 and CDR2 (germline): SGHRS, YFSETQ. The CDR3 region is CASSLRTSGVNEQFF. The CDR3 DNA reads as TGCGCCAGCAGCTTGAGGACTAGCGGAGTCAATGAGCAGTTCTTC.

This clonotype was recorded at least ten times. Sequence at one end of the junction differs from germline and may be a read error. The rearrangement joins TRBV3-1 to TRBJ1-4; no clear D gene. Germline V gene data show CDR1 as LGHDT and CDR2 as YNNKEL (reference sequence). There are 11 residues in the CDR3. The CDR3 spells CASSQSGRVVF. CDR3 bases: TGTGCCAGCAGCCAGTCAGGACGGGTGGTTTTT.

This clonotype was seen ten or more times. J is TRBJ2-1 and V is TRBV12-3 or TRBV12-4; 7 bases agree with TRBD1. The CDR3 consists of 15 residues. Trimming took 3 bases from V and 9 from J; bases not matched to a gene: 11. The chain's CDR3 is CASSFSGQEFGEQFF. DNA for the CDR3: TGTGCCAGCAGTTTCTCCGGACAGGAGTTTGGTGAGCAGTTCTTC.

The CDR3 DNA is TGCGCCAGCAGCTTGTCCCGGACGGTGTACGAGCAGTACTTC. It encodes CASSLSRTVYEQYF. This chain joins TRBV5-1 and TRBJ2-7; D remains unclear. With 1 base removed from V and 4 bases from J, the gap between germline ends came to 12 bases. The CDR3 sequence is 14 residues long. Germline CDR1 is SGHRS and CDR2 is YFSETQ.